This T cell receptor (beta chain) was retrieved from a study of shared clonotypes between healthy human individuals. The ends were cut back, 0 bases at V and 5 bases at J, with 8 bases in the middle. The length of the CDR3 is 14 residues. Per the germline V gene, CDR1 is SGHAT and CDR2 is FQNNGV. Profiling relied on immunoSEQ multiplex PCR, and the TCRdb table lists in-frame clones only, not all of them. The sample shows over a million clones, 97% to 99% of them seen only once. This clonotype was obtained from a man younger than 40 in good health. Specimen: naive CD4+ T cells sorted from blood. The subset denotes: CD45RA+ positively selected. The V gene is TRBV11-2, the J gene TRBJ2-1; D is undetermined. The CDR3 DNA reads TGTGCCAGCAGCTTAGATCCTGGCGACAATGAGCAGTTCTTC. Encoded protein: CASSLDPGDNEQFF.